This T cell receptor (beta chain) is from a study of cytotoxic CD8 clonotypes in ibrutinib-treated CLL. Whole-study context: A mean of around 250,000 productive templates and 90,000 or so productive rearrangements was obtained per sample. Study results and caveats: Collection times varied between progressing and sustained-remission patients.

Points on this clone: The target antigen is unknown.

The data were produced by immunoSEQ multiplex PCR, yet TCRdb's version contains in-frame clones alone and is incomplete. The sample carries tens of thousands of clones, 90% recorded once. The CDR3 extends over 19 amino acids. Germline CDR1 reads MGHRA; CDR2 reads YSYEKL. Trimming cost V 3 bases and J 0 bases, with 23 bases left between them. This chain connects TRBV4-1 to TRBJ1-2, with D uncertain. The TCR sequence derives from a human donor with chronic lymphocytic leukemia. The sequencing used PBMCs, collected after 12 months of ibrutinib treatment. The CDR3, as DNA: TGCGCCAGCAGCCACTTTATTAATCGGGCCGATCTCGCTAACTATGGCTACACCTTC. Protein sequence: CASSHFINRADLANYGYTF.